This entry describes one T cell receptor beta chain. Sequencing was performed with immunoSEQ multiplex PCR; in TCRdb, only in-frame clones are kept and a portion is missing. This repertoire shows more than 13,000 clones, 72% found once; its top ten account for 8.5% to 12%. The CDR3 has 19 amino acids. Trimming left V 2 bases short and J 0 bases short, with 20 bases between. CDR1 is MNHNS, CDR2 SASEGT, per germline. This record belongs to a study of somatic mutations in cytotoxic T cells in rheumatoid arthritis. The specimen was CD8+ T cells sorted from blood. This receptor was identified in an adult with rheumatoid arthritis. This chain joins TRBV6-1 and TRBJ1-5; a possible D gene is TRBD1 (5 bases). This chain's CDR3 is CASSEYWGTYYNSNQPQHF. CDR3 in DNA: TGTGCCAGCAGTGAATATTGGGGCACATACTATAATAGCAATCAGCCCCAGCATTTT.